A single sample is the source of the 12 T cell receptor beta chains below, sequenced in a study of T cell repertoires in cytomegalovirus infection. TCRdb independently ran MiXCR on the reads; one entry per CDR3 protein. This table has 650,000 to 850,000 distinct CDR3 sequences, roughly 29% appearing once. Their antigens are not known. The sequencing here drew on cultured CD8+ T cells from PBMCs, taken from culture after CMV antigen stimulation. These receptors were obtained from a human donor in good health (CMV status not recorded). Some clones in this sample may be carry-over from other donors' samples.

This chain joins TRBV7-4 and TRBJ2-3, with D uncertain. Germline V gene lookup returns CDR1 SGHVT and CDR2 SQSDAQ. V lost 1 base, J lost 5 bases, and 13 bases lay in between. The CDR3 consists of 15 residues. CDR3 bases: TGTGCCAGCAGCTTAGGTCCTGGTCAGAGAGATACGCAGTATTTT. This encodes CASSLGPGQRDTQYF.

This chain links TRBV6-6 with TRBJ1-1; 7 positions match TRBD1. CDR3 length: 14 residues. Germline lookup yields CDR1 MNHNY and CDR2 SVGAGI (reference sequence). The ends lost 5 bases at V and 7 bases at J; junction bases unmatched: 10. The CDR3 is CASSAPGQSNEAFF. In DNA form, the CDR3 reads TGTGCCAGCAGTGCTCCGGGACAGTCAAATGAAGCTTTCTTT.

There are a few counts of this clonotype. The J gene is TRBJ2-1, the V gene TRBV12-5, with a tentative D call TRBD2 (7 bases). Per germline, CDR1 LGHNT and CDR2 FRNRAP. Deletions cut 2 bases from V and 5 bases from J, with 10 bases between. This CDR3 is 14 amino acids long. The CDR3 nucleotides are TGTGCTAGTGGTTTGCTCGGGGGGCACAATGAGCAGTTCTTC. It translates to CASGLLGGHNEQFF.

This clonotype was detected only a few times. The chain joins TRBV5-6 to TRBJ1-5, with TRBD1 as a possible D gene (5 bases). The CDR3 contains 15 residues. Germline assignment: CDR1 SGHDT and CDR2 YYEEEE. Between the trimmed V and J ends, which lost 3 bases and 3 bases, there was a span of 13 bases. In DNA, the CDR3 is TGTGCCAGCAGCTGGGGCCGGTCCATCAATCAGCCCCAGCATTTT. Translating gives CASSWGRSINQPQHF.

This clonotype was found many times. The gene calls are TRBV27 and TRBJ2-3; 7 bases align to TRBD2. V shed 6 bases, J shed 4 bases, and the junction held 4 bases outside the gene matches. The length of the CDR3 is 13 residues. CDR1 MNHEY and CDR2 SMNVEV come from the germline V gene (reference sequence). In DNA, the CDR3 is TGTGCCAGCAGAACGGGGGGTCCAGATACGCAGTATTTT. Amino acid sequence: CASRTGGPDTQYF.

This chain links TRBV12-3 or TRBV12-4 with TRBJ1-2; D is uncertain. Deletions cut 4 bases from V and 5 bases from J, with 11 bases between. The CDR3 is 13 residues long. The CDR3 DNA reads as TGTGCCAGCAGTTCAGATCCGGGGTATGGCTACACCTTC. It is translated as CASSSDPGYGYTF.

Ten or more counts support this clonotype. The chain employs TRBV7-9 and TRBJ2-2, with D perhaps being TRBD1 or TRBD2 (6 bases each). The germline V and J ends were trimmed by 10 bases and 1 base, with 22 bases remaining between them. Looked up from germline, CDR1 is SEHNR and CDR2 is FQNEAQ (reference sequence). CDR3 length equals 17 residues. The CDR3 DNA sequence: TGTGCCACCTATAATTCGCCGGGGGCACGGAACACCGGGGAGCTGTTTTTT. Translating it yields CATYNSPGARNTGELFF.

The chain employs TRBV13 and TRBJ2-3; D unclear. The CDR3 sequence is 15 residues long. The V end lost 5 bases, the J end lost 1 base, and 13 bases lay between the germline ends. Germline CDR1 PRHDT, CDR2 FYEKMQ (reference sequence). This chain's CDR3 is CASSPGKGGTDTQYF. CDR3 coding DNA: TGTGCCAGCAGCCCTGGAAAAGGCGGCACAGATACGCAGTATTTT.

The chain has TRBV6-6 and TRBJ2-2, with D tentatively TRBD1 (6 bases). Trimming cost V 6 bases and J 3 bases, with 14 bases left between them. CDR1 and CDR2 from the germline V gene are MNHNY and SVGAGI (reference sequence). CDR3 size: 15 residues. The DNA of the CDR3 is TGTGCCAGCAGCTTTACAGGGCGGGACACCGGGGAGCTGTTTTTT. Its translation is CASSFTGRDTGELFF.

In its sample, this clonotype was seen a few times. The chain couples TRBV19 to TRBJ2-5, with D perhaps TRBD2 (6 bases). V lost 5 bases and J 4 bases, leaving 14 bases between the germline ends. This CDR3 is built from 14 residues. CDR1 and CDR2 (germline): LNHDA, SQIVND (reference sequence). In DNA form, the CDR3 reads TGTGCCAGTAGTCCTCCGACTAGTCTAGAGACCCAGTACTTC. Encoded protein: CASSPPTSLETQYF.

This chain joins TRBV24-1 and TRBJ2-3, with 9 bases fitting TRBD1. The V gene's germline CDR1 is KGHDR and CDR2 SFDVKD. The J segment lost 0 bases and the V segment lost 4 bases, leaving 7 bases of the junction unmatched. This CDR3 contains 17 residues. The CDR3 sequence: CATSDPWDRASTDTQYF. As DNA, the CDR3 is TGTGCCACCAGTGACCCGTGGGACAGGGCCAGCACAGATACGCAGTATTTT.

This clonotype appeared many times. The chain combines TRBV7-2 with TRBJ2-7; 8 bases are shared with TRBD2. CDR1 SGHTA and CDR2 FQGNSA come from the germline V gene. The CDR3 consists of 15 residues. J lost 4 bases, V lost 7 bases, and 12 bases had no gene match. The CDR3 DNA reads as TGTGCCAGCACCCTCGACGGGGGGGCAAGGTACGAGCAGTACTTC. Protein product: CASTLDGGARYEQYF.